A selection of T cell receptor beta chains follows, all from one sample in a study of T-cell reconstitution after alpha-beta-depleted transplantation in children. TCRdb re-analysed the PCR reads in MiXCR, keeping a single row per CDR3 protein. The sample consists of approximately 270,000 distinct CDR3 sequences, 20% to 30% of them appearing once. Source: PBMCs, mostly from graft donor cells, taken 360 days after TCRalphabeta/CD19-depleted stem cell transplant. Every receptor here comes from a female patient aged 2-9 years who had a stem cell transplant for congenital amegakaryocytic thrombocytopenia, so the T cells may come from the graft donor. CDR3s include the opening cysteine and the closing phenylalanine or tryptophan. The D gene is left open where the match is weak. Rows give clone size only sometimes, using once, few, many, or a class for an expanded clone.

j_call d_call clone_size v_call cdr3_nt cdr3_aa
TRBJ2-3 - - TRBV5-1 TGCGCCAGCAGCTCCTACGGGGGCAGCTCAGATACGCAGTATTTT CASSSYGGSSDTQYF
TRBJ1-2 - - TRBV11-2 TGTGCCAGCAGCTTGGCTCGCTACAGTCCTAACTATGGCTACACCTTC CASSLARYSPNYGYTF
TRBJ2-3 TRBD2 - TRBV7-9 TGTGCCAGCAGCTTCTCGACTAGCGGTGTCACAGATACGCAGTATTTT CASSFSTSGVTDTQYF
TRBJ1-1 - - TRBV30 TGTGCCTGGAGTGGGGGGGGGCGCACTGAAGCTTTCTTT CAWSGGGRTEAFF
TRBJ2-1 TRBD2 - TRBV13 TGTGCCAGCAGACGAAGAGGGAGGGCCGACAATGAGCAGTTCTTC CASRRRGRADNEQFF
TRBJ2-1 TRBD1 few TRBV4-1 TGCGCCAGCAGCCAAGGGGGGACAGGGGTTGTCAATGAGCAGTTCTTC CASSQGGTGVVNEQFF
TRBJ2-1 - many TRBV12-3/TRBV12-4 TGTGCCAGCAGTCTGTTCGGGCGTGAGCAGTTCTTC CASSLFGREQFF
TRBJ2-2 - - TRBV10-3 TGTGCCATCGGGATGCACGGCCCGAACACCGGGGAGCTGTTTTTT CAIGMHGPNTGELFF
TRBJ2-5 TRBD2 few TRBV5-1 TGCGCCAGCAGCCCCGGGACTAGCGGGATAGAGACCCAGTACTTC CASSPGTSGIETQYF
TRBJ2-2 TRBD1 - TRBV10-3 TGTGCCATCAGTGTACAGGGGGACACCGGGGAGCTGTTTTTT CAISVQGDTGELFF
TRBJ1-2 TRBD1 - TRBV10-2 TGCGCCAGCAGTGAGACCGGGCAGGGGGGGTATGGCTACACCTTC CASSETGQGGYGYTF
TRBJ1-5 - - TRBV21-1 TGTGCCAGCAGCAAAAAGCGGTCCACAGCCGTTTGCAATCAGCCCCAGCATTTT CASSKKRSTAVCNQPQHF
TRBJ1-6 - few TRBV20-1 TGCAGTGCTAGAGGGGGCCTCTCCTATAATTCACCCCTCCACTTT CSARGGLSYNSPLHF
TRBJ1-6 - - TRBV5-4 TGTGCCAGCAGCCCCGCCCCCCTGTATTCACCCCTCCACTTT CASSPAPLYSPLHF
TRBJ2-1 TRBD2 - TRBV20-1 TGCAGTGCTACCGGCACCGGGCATAGCGGGACCTACAATGAGCAGTTCTTC CSATGTGHSGTYNEQFF
TRBJ1-1 - - TRBV20-1 TGCAGTGCTAGAGAGGACGCGAACACTGAAGCTTTCTTT CSAREDANTEAFF
TRBJ1-1 - few TRBV6-2/TRBV6-3 TGTGCCAGCAGTTATCGTTCCAGGGTTGAAGCTTTCTTT CASSYRSRVEAFF
TRBJ1-2 - few TRBV3-1 TGTGCCAGCAGCCAGGTTGATACAAATGGCTACACCTTC CASSQVDTNGYTF
TRBJ2-7 - - TRBV20-1 TGCAGTGCTAGGGGGGCTACTTTCTACGAGCAGTACTTC CSARGATFYEQYF
TRBJ2-3 - - TRBV7-6 TGTGCCAGCAGCGTGGGGACCTTCGTCGGTGTCAGCACAGATACGCAGTATTTT CASSVGTFVGVSTDTQYF
TRBJ1-2 TRBD1 many TRBV20-1 TGCAGTGCTAGCCCGGTCCCGGGACAGGGGCGCTATGGCTACACCTTC CSASPVPGQGRYGYTF
TRBJ2-4 TRBD2 - TRBV5-1 TGCGCCAGCAGCTTGTCGGGGGAGGGAAACATTCAGTACTTC CASSLSGEGNIQYF
TRBJ1-2 - many TRBV12-3/TRBV12-4 TGTGCCAGCAGTTACCCTACCACCGGGAACACTTATGGCTACACCTTC CASSYPTTGNTYGYTF
TRBJ2-1 - - TRBV20-1 TGCAGTGCCTCGGAGGAGGGGGAGCACCACAATGAGCAGTTCTTC CSASEEGEHHNEQFF
TRBJ2-1 - many TRBV5-1 TGTGCCAGCAGCCTTGGACGTAATGAGCAGTTCTTC CASSLGRNEQFF
TRBJ1-4 - few TRBV20-1 TGCAGTGCTGACCCCAGGCTAGGTGAAAAACTGTTTTTT CSADPRLGEKLFF
TRBJ2-2 TRBD1 few TRBV5-1 TGCGCCAGCAGCCCTACCGGGACAGCTTATACCGGGGAGCTGTTTTTT CASSPTGTAYTGELFF
TRBJ1-4 TRBD1 few TRBV5-1 TGCGCCAGCAGCTGGAGCGGGACAGGGGATGAAAAACTGTTTTTT CASSWSGTGDEKLFF
TRBJ2-5 - few TRBV14 TGTGCCAGCAGCCAAGCCGGAGGGGTATACTTC CASSQAGGVYF
TRBJ2-1 TRBD1 - TRBV18 TGTGCCAGCTCATTCAGGACAGGGCACTACAATGAGCAGTTCTTC CASSFRTGHYNEQFF
TRBJ2-7 TRBD1 few TRBV11-3 TGTGCCAGCAGCCCAGGGCGGACAGGTTCCTACGAGCAGTACTTC CASSPGRTGSYEQYF
TRBJ2-1 TRBD2 - TRBV19 TGTGCCAGTAGTATCGGAAAGCGGGAGTTCGATGAGCAGTTCTTC CASSIGKREFDEQFF
TRBJ1-1 - few TRBV5-1 TGCGCCAGCAGCTTCCCGGGACGGGAAGCTTTCTTT CASSFPGREAFF
TRBJ2-3 - few TRBV12-3/TRBV12-4 TGTGCCAGCAGTTTTAGGGGAACCATCCCGACAGATACGCAGTATTTT CASSFRGTIPTDTQYF
TRBJ2-3 TRBD2 few TRBV20-1 TGCAGTGCTTCTCGGACTAGTCTAGATACGCAGTATTTT CSASRTSLDTQYF
TRBJ2-7 - many TRBV5-1 TGCGCCAGCAGCTTGGAACTAGCTATCTACGAGCAGTACTTC CASSLELAIYEQYF
TRBJ1-6 - few TRBV20-1 TGCAGTGCCAAGGGATCACCCCTCCACTTT CSAKGSPLHF
TRBJ1-2 TRBD1 - TRBV7-6 TGTGCCAGCAGCTTAAAACAGGGGTATGGCTACACCTTC CASSLKQGYGYTF
TRBJ2-3 - - TRBV9 TGTGCCAGCAGCGTAGGACTACACACAGATACGCAGTATTTT CASSVGLHTDTQYF
TRBJ2-7 TRBD2 many TRBV27 TGCGCCAGCAGCCCTAGCGGGAGGGCCTACGAGCAGTACTTC CASSPSGRAYEQYF
TRBJ2-3 TRBD2 few TRBV5-1 TGCGCCAGCAGCTTCCCAGGGACTAGCGGGAGGACTACGCAGTATTTT CASSFPGTSGRTTQYF
TRBJ2-1 TRBD1 - TRBV29-1 TGCAGCGGGGGACAGGGGGCTCGTTACAATGAGCAGTTCTTC CSGGQGARYNEQFF
TRBJ1-2 - - TRBV24-1 TGTGCCACCAGCGTGGAACTCGGCTATGGCTACACCTTC CATSVELGYGYTF
TRBJ2-1 TRBD2 - TRBV20-1 TGCAGTGCTAGGGGCCCCTGGACTAGTGAGCAGTTCTTC CSARGPWTSEQFF
TRBJ2-3 TRBD1 few TRBV7-3 TGTGCCAGCAGCACACAGGGGCCTCCTAGCACAGATACGCAGTATTTT CASSTQGPPSTDTQYF